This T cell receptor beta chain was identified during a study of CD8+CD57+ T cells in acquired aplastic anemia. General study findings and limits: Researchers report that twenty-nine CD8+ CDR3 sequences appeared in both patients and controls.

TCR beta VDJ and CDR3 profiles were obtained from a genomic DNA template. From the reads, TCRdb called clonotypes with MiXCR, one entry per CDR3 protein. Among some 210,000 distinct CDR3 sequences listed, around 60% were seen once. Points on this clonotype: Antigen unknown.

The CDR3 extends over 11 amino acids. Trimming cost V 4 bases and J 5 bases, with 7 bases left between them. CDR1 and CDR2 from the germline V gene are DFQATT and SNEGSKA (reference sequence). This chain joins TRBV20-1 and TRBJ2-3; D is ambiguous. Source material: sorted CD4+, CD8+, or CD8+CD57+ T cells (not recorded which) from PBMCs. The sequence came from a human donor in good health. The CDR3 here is CSATLKDTQYF. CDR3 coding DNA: TGCAGTGCTACGCTGAAAGATACGCAGTATTTT.